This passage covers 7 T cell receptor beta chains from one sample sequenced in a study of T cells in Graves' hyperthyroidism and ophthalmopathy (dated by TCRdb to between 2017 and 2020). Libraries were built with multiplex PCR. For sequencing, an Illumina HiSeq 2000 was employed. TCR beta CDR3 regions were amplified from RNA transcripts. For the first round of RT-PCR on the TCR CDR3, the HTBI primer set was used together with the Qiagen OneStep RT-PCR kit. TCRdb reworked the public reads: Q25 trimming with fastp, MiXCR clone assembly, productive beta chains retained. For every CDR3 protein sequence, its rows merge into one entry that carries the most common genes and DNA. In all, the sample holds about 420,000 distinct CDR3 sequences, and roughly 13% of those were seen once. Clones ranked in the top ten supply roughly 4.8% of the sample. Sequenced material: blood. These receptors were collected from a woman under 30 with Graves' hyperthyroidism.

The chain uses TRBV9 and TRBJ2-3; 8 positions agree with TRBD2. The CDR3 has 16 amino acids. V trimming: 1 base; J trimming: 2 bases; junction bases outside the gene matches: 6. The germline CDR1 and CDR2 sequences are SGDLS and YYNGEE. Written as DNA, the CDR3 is TGTGCCAGCAGCGTAATGGCTAGCGGGTTCACAGATACGCAGTATTTT. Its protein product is CASSVMASGFTDTQYF.

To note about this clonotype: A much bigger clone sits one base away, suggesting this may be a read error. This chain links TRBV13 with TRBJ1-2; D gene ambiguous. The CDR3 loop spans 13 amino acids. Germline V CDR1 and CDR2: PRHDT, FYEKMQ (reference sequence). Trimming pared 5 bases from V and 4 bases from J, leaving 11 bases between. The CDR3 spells CASSKTSSYGYTF. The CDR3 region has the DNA TGTGCCAGCAGCAAGACAAGCAGCTATGGCTACACCTTC.

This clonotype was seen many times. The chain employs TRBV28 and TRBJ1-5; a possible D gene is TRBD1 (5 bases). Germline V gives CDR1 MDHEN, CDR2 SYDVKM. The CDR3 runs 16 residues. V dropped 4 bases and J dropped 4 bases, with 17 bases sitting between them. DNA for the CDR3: TGTGCCAGCAGTTCCGATAGACAGTCTGGGAATCAGCCCCAGCATTTT. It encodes CASSSDRQSGNQPQHF.

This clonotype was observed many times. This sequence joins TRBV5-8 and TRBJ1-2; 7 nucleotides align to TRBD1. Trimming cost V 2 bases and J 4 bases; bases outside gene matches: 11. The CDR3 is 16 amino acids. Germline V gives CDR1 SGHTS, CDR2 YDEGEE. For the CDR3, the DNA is TGTGCCAGCAGCTTTCGGCAAGGGGGCGTAAGCTATGGCTACACCTTC. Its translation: CASSFRQGGVSYGYTF.

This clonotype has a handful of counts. The CDR3 sequence: CASSLPGQGAKNIQYF. The CDR3 DNA is TGTGCCAGCAGCTTACCGGGACAGGGGGCCAAAAACATTCAGTACTTC. V and J are TRBV7-9 and TRBJ2-4, with 10 nucleotides matching TRBD1. Germline V gives CDR1 SEHNR, CDR2 FQNEAQ (reference sequence). After removal of 2 bases from V and 1 base from J, the junction contained 2 bases not matched to a gene. There are 16 residues in the CDR3.

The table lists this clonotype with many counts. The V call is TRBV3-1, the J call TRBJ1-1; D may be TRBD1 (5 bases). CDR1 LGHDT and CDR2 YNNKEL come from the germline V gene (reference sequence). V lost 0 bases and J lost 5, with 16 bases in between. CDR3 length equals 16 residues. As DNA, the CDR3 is TGTGCCAGCAGCCAAGATCCCGGCAGGGTAGGTACTGAAGCTTTCTTT. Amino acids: CASSQDPGRVGTEAFF.

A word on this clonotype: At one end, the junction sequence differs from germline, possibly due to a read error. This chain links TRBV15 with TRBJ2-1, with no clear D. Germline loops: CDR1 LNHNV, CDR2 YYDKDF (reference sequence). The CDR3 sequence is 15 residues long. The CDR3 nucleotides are TGTGCCACCAGCGGAGAAGAAAACTCCTACAATGAGCAGTTCTTC. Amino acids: CATSGEENSYNEQFF.